Detailed here is one T cell receptor (beta chain). The antigen it binds to is not known. No per-base quality is available; no much larger clone lies one base away. The entry originates in a study of beta chain features in type 1 diabetes listed by TCRdb under 2018. Study-wide context: Mean age, gender distribution, total cell number and subset yield did not differ between patients and healthy donors. A total of approximately 100 million sorted cells were examined across all samples, and the number of cells per subset was strongly correlated with RNA yield. In the study, recently diagnosed type 1 diabetes patients and matched healthy donors were compared on the TCRB repertoires of their sorted circulating CD4+ T cell subsets. Regulatory and stem cell-like memory subsets were isolated from only 8 patients and about eight healthy donors, whereas naive and central memory subsets came from all 30 or so donors.

All of the isolated RNA was reverse transcribed with the High Capacity cDNA Reverse Transcription Kit, so expressed TCRB transcripts were sequenced. Deep immunoSEQ sequencing was performed on naive, central memory and regulatory T cell samples, with an average of roughly 4 million total reads per sample. Sorted cells were lysed in RLT buffer and RNA was extracted with DNase-treated RNeasy Micro or Mini kits, depending on cell number. To prevent cross-contamination, each cell subset was processed individually, whereas patient and healthy donor samples were processed jointly. Using the immunoSEQ multiplex PCR, TCRB sequences were amplified from cDNA into 87-bp fragments spanning the CDR3 region. Sequencing of the amplicons was performed on the Illumina HiSeq platform. The study's own analysis went as follows. Synthetic template baselines were used to correct PCR bias computationally, reads within Hamming distance 2 were collapsed, and singletons that could not be merged were discarded. Reads were aligned against IMGT so that V, D and J genes, CDR3 length and insertions or deletions at six rearrangement sites could be assigned. Within each subset, clonotype counts were normalized to sorted cell number, after which true diversity and Gini coefficients were computed with the tcR R package. The overlap coefficient, calculated on TCRB nucleotide sequences, was used to quantify repertoire sharing. Out-of-frame TCRB sequences from naive cells were analyzed to stand in for the pre-selection repertoire. The clones in this table, taken by TCRdb from immuneACCESS, are in-frame only. Not every clone is retained; where verified, under half of the shortfall comes from an unresolved V gene, and the cause of the rest is unknown. The V and J calls and clone size are taken from that table; D and trimming were inferred from the DNA. This sample comprises over 200,000 clones, roughly 11% of them detected only once. Over 0.015% of the sample is taken by the ten largest.

From each donor, a single peripheral blood sample of about 100 mL on average was drawn into heparinised tubes. Using a panel that included CD45RO, CCR7, CD25, CD127, CD95 and CD27, naive, central memory, regulatory and stem cell-like memory CD4+ T cells were sorted on a BD FACSAria II. A purity above 95% was achieved for all sorted populations. PBMCs were isolated right away by Lymphoprep density gradient centrifugation and were stained directly, without culture. So that batch effects would be minimized, each experiment stained and sorted samples in pairs, pairing one healthy donor with one patient. Here is what the overall study found, with its caveats: Type 1 diabetes patients showed a moderate but significant shortening of TCRB CDR3 length in all four CD4+ subsets. Shorter templates might have been favored by PCR, but patient and control samples were amplified and corrected together, so both groups would have been affected equally by any skew. Because cDNA was sequenced instead of genomic DNA, highly expressing activated cells could be over-represented, though the groups showed no difference in activation or CD3 levels. At VDJ recombination sites, type 1 diabetes patients had fewer insertions and more deleted nucleotides, which implies abnormalities in thymic rearrangement. Naive, central memory and regulatory TCRB repertoires appeared to be more alike among patients than among healthy donors. Only small numbers of individuals were included in the HLA sub-analyses, which left unresolved whether HLA type had any influence on TCRB rearrangement.

The CDR3 holds 14 amino acids from the cysteine to the phenylalanine. Just CDR3 DNA is preserved here, 42 bases in frame from base 1. Deletion took 6 bases off V and 6 bases off J, with a span of 14 bases between the germline ends. Reading the germline V gene gives CDR1 SNHLY and CDR2 FYNNEI. What was sequenced was naive CD4+ T cells from blood. Sample cell subset or site, as interpreted from the label and publication: true naive CD4+ T cells. The sequence was obtained from a man in his thirties or forties with type 1 diabetes. Here the chain combines TRBV2 and TRBJ2-2; the D gene is perhaps TRBD1, from 6 matching bases. Read as DNA, the sequence is TGTGCCAGCAGCCCGACAGGTTTGGCCGGGGAGCTGTTTTTT. This sequence encodes CASSPTGLAGELFF.